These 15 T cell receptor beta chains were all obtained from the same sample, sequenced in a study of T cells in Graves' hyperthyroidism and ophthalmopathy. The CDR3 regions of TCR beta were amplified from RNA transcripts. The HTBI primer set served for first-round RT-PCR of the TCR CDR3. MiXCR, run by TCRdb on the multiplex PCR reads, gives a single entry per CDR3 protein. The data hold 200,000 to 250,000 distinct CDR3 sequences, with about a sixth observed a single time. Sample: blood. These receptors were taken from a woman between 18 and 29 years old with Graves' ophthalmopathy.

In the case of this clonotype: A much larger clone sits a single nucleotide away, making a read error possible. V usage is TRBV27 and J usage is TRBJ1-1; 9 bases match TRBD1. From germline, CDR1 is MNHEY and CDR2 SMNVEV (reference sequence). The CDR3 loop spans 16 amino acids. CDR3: CASSPRQGDRNAEAFF. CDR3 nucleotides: TGTGCCAGCAGTCCTCGACAGGGGGACAGGAACGCTGAAGCTTTCTTT.

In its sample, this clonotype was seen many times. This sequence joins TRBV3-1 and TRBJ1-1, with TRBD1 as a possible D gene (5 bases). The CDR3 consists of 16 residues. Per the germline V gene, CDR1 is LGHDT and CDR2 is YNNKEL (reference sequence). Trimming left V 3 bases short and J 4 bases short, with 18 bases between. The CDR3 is CASSHGPDGGGTEAFF. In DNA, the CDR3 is TGTGCCAGCAGCCATGGACCGGACGGTGGGGGCACTGAAGCTTTCTTT.

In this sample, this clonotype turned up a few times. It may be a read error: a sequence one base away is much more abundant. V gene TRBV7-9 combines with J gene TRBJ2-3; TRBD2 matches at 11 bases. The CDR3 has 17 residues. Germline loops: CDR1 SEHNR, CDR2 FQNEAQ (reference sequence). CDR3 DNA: TGTACCAGCAGACACAACGTAGCGGGGGGGGACACAGATACGCAGTATTTT. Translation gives CTSRHNVAGGDTDTQYF.

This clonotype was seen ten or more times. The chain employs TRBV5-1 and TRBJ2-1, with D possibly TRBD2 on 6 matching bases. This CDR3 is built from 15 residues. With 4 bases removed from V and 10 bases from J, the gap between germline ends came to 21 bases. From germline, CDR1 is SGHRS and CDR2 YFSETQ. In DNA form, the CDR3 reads TGCGCCAGCAGCGCCCCCGGGACTTCGCCGGGGGAGCAGTTCTTC. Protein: CASSAPGTSPGEQFF.

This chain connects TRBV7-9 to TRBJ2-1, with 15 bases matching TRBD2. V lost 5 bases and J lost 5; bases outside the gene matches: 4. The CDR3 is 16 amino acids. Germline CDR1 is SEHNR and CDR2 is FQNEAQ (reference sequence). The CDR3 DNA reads TGTGCCAGCAGCCGGACTAGCGGGGGGGCCCACAATGAGCAGTTCTTC. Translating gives CASSRTSGGAHNEQFF. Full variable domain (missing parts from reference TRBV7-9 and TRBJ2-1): DTGVSQNPRHKITKRGQNVTFRCDPISEHNRLYWYRQTLGQGPEFLTYFQNEAQLEKSRLLSDRFSAERPKGSFSTLEIQRTEQGDSAMYLCASSRTSGGAHNEQFFGPGTRLTVL.

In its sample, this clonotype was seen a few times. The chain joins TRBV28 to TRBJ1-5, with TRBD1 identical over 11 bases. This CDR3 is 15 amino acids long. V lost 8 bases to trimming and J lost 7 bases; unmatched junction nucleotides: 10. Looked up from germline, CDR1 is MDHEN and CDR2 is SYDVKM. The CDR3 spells CASLGTGGSRQPQHF. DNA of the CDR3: TGTGCCAGCTTAGGGACAGGGGGAAGTCGGCAGCCCCAGCATTTT.

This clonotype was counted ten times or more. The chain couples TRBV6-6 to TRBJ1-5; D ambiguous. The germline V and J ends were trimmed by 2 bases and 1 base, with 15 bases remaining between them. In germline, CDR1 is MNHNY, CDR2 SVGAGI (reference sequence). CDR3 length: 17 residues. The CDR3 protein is CASSYPPQGSSNQPQHF. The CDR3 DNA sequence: TGTGCCAGCAGTTACCCCCCCCAAGGTTCGAGCAATCAGCCCCAGCATTTT.

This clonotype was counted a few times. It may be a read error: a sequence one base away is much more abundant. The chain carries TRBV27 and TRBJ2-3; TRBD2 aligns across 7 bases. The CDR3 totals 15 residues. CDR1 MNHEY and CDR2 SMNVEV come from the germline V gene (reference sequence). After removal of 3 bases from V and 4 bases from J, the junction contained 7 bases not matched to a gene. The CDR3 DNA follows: TGTGCCAGCAGTTTTTGGGGGGGGGACGCAGATACGCAGTATTTT. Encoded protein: CASSFWGGDADTQYF.

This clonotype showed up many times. CDR3 DNA: TGTGCCAGCAGCCAAGATCGGGGGTTAGCGGGGGGGCCGGGCTACAATGAGCAGTTCTTC. Translation: CASSQDRGLAGGPGYNEQFF. V usage is TRBV3-1 and J usage is TRBJ2-1; the match to TRBD2 covers 11 bases. CDR1 is LGHDT and CDR2 is YNNKEL in the germline V gene (reference sequence). Trimming took 0 bases from V and 3 from J; bases not matched to a gene: 13. This CDR3 region has 20 residues.

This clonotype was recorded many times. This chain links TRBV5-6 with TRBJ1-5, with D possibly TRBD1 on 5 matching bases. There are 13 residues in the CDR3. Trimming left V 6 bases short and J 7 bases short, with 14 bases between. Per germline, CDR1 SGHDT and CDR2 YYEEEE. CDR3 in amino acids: CASTAWGKQPQHF. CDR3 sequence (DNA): TGTGCCAGCACCGCTTGGGGGAAACAGCCCCAGCATTTT.

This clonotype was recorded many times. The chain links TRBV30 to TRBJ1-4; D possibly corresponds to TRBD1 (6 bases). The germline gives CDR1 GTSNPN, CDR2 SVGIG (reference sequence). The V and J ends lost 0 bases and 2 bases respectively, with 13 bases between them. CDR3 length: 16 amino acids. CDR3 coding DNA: TGTGCCTGGAGTGTACAGGCAGGGGCGACTAATGAAAAACTGTTTTTT. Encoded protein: CAWSVQAGATNEKLFF.

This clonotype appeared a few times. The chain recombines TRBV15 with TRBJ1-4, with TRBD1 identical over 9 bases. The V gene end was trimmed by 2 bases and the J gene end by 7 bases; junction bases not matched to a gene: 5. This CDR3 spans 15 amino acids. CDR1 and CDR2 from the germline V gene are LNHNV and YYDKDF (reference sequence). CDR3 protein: CATSRPGQGGEKLFF. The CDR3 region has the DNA TGTGCCACCAGCAGACCGGGACAGGGTGGTGAAAAACTGTTTTTT.

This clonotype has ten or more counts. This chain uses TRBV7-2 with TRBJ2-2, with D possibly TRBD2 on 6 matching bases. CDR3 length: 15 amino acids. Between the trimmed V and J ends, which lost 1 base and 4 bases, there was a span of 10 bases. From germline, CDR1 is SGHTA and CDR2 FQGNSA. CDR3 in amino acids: CASSLVARGTGELFF. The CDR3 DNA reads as TGTGCCAGCAGCTTAGTTGCGCGGGGCACCGGGGAGCTGTTTTTT.

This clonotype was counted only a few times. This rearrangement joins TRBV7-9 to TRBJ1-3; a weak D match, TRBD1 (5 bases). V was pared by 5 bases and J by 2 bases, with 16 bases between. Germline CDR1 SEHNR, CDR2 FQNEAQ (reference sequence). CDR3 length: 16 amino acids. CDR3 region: CASSPDLARAGNTIYF. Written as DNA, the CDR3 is TGTGCCAGCAGCCCGGACCTGGCCAGGGCTGGAAACACCATATATTTT.

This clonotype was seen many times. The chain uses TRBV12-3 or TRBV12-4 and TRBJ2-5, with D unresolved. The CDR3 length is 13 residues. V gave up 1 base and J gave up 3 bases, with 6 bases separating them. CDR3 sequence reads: CASSLGQKETQYF. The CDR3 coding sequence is TGTGCCAGCAGTTTAGGGCAGAAAGAGACCCAGTACTTC.